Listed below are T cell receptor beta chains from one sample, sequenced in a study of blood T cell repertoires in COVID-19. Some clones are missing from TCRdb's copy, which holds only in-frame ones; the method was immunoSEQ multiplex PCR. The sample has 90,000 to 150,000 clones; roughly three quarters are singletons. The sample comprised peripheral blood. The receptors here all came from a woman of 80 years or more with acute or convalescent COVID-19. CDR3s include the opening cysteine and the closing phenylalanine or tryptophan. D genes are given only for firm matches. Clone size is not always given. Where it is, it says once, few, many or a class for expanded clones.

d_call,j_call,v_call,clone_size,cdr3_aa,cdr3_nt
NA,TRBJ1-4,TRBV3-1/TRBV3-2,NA,CASSQRTGTANEKLFF,TGTGCCAGCAGCCAACGAACAGGGACGGCTAATGAAAAACTGTTTTTT
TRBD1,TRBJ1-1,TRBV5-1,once,CASSGGQGNTEAFF,TGCGCCAGCAGCGGCGGACAGGGGAACACTGAAGCTTTCTTT
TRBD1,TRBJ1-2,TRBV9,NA,CASRPQGGYGYTF,TGTGCCAGCAGACCCCAGGGGGGCTATGGCTACACCTTC
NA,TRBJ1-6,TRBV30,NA,CAWSARSLFNSPLHF,TGTGCCTGGAGTGCCAGGTCCCTGTTTAATTCACCCCTCCACTTT
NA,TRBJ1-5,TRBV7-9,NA,CASSSNRVAGQPQHF,TGTGCCAGCAGCTCAAACAGGGTGGCGGGTCAGCCCCAGCATTTT
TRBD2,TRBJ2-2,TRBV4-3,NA,CASSQQRGNTGELFF,TGCGCCAGCAGCCAACAGCGGGGTAACACCGGGGAGCTGTTTTTT
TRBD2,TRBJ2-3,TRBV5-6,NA,CASSYRLAVDDTQYF,TGTGCCAGCAGCTACCGACTAGCCGTCGATGATACGCAGTATTTT
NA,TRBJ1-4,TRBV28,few,CASSRVLLGEKLFF,TGTGCCAGCAGCAGGGTACTGCTGGGGGAAAAACTGTTTTTT
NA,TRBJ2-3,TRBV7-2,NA,CASSLRVFTDTQYF,TGTGCCAGCAGCTTACGGGTCTTCACAGATACGCAGTATTTT
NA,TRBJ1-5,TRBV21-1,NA,CASSNSGTEVRSNQPQHF,TGTGCCAGCAGCAACTCCGGGACTGAAGTGCGTAGCAATCAGCCCCAGCATTTT
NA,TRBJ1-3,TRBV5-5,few,CASSLPTDPNTIYF,TGTGCCAGCAGCTTGCCGACAGATCCTAACACCATATATTTT
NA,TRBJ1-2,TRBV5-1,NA,CASSSTGYGYTF,TGCGCCAGCAGCTCGACCGGGTACGGCTACACCTTC
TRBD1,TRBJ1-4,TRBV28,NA,CASRMTGVNFGINEKLFF,TGTGCCAGCAGGATGACAGGGGTCAACTTCGGGATTAATGAAAAACTGTTTTTT
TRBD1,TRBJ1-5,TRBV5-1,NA,CASSPGTEYQPQHF,TGCGCCAGCAGCCCGGGGACAGAATATCAGCCCCAGCATTTT
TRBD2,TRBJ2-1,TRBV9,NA,CASSPGLAGENEQFF,TGTGCCAGCAGCCCGGGACTAGCGGGAGAGAATGAGCAGTTCTTC
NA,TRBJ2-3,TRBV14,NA,CASSQDGRTDTQYF,TGTGCCAGCAGCCAAGATGGCCGCACAGATACGCAGTATTTT
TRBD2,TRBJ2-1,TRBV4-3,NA,CASSQDLGTSSYNEQFF,TGCGCCAGCAGCCAAGACCTCGGGACTAGCTCCTACAATGAGCAGTTCTTC
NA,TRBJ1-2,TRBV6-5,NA,CASVDSTSNYGYTF,TGTGCCAGCGTAGACAGCACTTCTAACTATGGCTACACCTTC
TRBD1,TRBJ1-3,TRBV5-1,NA,CASSSDRATGNTIYF,TGCGCCAGCAGCTCGGACAGGGCTACCGGAAACACCATATATTTT
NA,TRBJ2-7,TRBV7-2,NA,CASSLSPSPVLDF,TGTGCCAGCAGCTTATCCCCTTCCCCAGTCTTGGACTTC
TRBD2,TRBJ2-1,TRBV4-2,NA,CASSQLAGEGIEQFF,TGTGCCAGCAGCCAACTAGCGGGAGAGGGAATTGAGCAGTTCTTC
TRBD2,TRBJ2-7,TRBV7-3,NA,CASSLGGGSYEQYF,TGTGCCAGCAGCTTAGGCGGGGGTTCCTACGAGCAGTACTTC
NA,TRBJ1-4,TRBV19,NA,CASSPQGQGEKLFF,TGTGCCAGTAGCCCCCAGGGACAAGGGGAAAAACTGTTTTTT
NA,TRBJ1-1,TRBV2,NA,CASSDPGAKGTEAFF,TGTGCCAGCAGTGACCCAGGGGCGAAAGGGACTGAAGCTTTCTTT
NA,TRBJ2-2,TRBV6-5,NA,CASSRLGGTGELFF,TGTGCCAGCAGTCGCCTCGGGGGCACCGGGGAGCTGTTTTTT
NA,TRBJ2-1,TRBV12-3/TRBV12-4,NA,CASGSLQGEQFF,TGTGCCAGCGGCTCCCTTCAGGGTGAGCAGTTCTTC
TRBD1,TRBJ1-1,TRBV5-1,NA,CASRLGQYDAFF,TGCGCCAGCAGACTGGGACAGTACGACGCTTTCTTT
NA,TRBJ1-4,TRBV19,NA,CASSIGGGAANEKLFF,TGTGCCAGTAGTATTGGAGGGGGGGCGGCTAATGAAAAACTGTTTTTT
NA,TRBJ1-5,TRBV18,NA,CASSPGQSNQPQHF,TGTGCCAGCTCACCCGGACAGAGCAATCAGCCCCAGCATTTT
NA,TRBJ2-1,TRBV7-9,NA,CASSQNRFEDEQFF,TGTGCCAGCAGCCAAAATCGGTTCGAGGATGAGCAGTTCTTC
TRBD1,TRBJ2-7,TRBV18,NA,CASSPRTGYDYEQYF,TGTGCCAGCTCACCTCGGACAGGGTATGACTACGAGCAGTACTTC
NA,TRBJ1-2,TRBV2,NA,CASSLDSFNYGYTF,TGTGCCAGCAGCCTGGACAGTTTCAACTATGGCTACACCTTC
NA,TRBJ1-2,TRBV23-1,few,CASSLGELSDGYTF,TGCGCCAGCAGTCTCGGCGAACTAAGTGATGGCTACACCTTC
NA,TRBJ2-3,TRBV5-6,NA,CASSLVGARQYF,TGTGCCAGCAGCTTGGTGGGGGCCAGGCAGTATTTT
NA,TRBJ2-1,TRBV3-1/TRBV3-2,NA,CASSQDRVSYNEQFF,TGTGCCAGCAGCCAAGACAGGGTCTCCTACAATGAGCAGTTCTTC
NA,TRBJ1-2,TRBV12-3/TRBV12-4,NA,CASSLRANYGYTF,TGTGCCAGCAGCCTACGAGCTAACTATGGCTACACCTTC
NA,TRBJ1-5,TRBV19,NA,CASSTTDSNQPQHF,TGTGCCAGTAGTACGACAGACTCTAATCAGCCCCAGCATTTT
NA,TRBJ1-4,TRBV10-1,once,CASSAANEKLFF,TGCGCCAGCAGTGCGGCTAATGAAAAACTGTTTTTT
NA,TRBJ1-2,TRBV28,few,CASSSHSRGLYGYTF,TGTGCCAGCAGTTCCCATAGCCGGGGTTTATATGGCTACACCTTC
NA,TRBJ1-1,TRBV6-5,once,CASRKATANTEAFF,TGTGCCAGCAGAAAAGCGACAGCGAACACTGAAGCTTTCTTT
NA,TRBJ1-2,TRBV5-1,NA,CASSLQDRNSGYTF,TGCGCCAGCAGCTTGCAAGACAGGAATTCTGGCTACACCTTC
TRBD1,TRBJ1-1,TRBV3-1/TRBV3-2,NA,CASSPLGQGADGTEAFF,TGTGCCAGCAGCCCTTTAGGACAGGGGGCTGACGGCACTGAAGCTTTCTTT
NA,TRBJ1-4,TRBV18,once,CASSERQAATNEKLFF,TGTGCCAGCTCCGAGAGACAGGCCGCAACTAATGAAAAACTGTTTTTT
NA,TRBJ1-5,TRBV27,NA,CASSLKREGQPQHF,TGTGCCAGCAGTTTAAAGAGGGAGGGTCAGCCCCAGCATTTT